This paragraph reports one T cell receptor (beta chain). The repertoire was sequenced with immunoSEQ multiplex PCR; TCRdb's copy has only in-frame clones and lacks some. Seen here are around 230,000 clones, 86% observed once, and the top ten hold less than 1.5%. The data derive from a study of cytomegalovirus exposure and HLA in healthy donors. The receptor comes from a woman aged 25 to 39 in good health and CMV-seropositive. Material: PBMCs.

The CDR3, as DNA: TGCGCCAGCAGCCCTACAGGGGTGGGCAATCAGCCCCAGCATTTT. Translating it yields CASSPTGVGNQPQHF. The chain carries TRBV5-1 and TRBJ1-5; 7 bases fit TRBD1. J was trimmed by 2 bases and V by 4 bases; bases with no gene match: 6. This CDR3 spans 15 amino acids. Germline CDR1 and CDR2: SGHRS and YFSETQ.